This T cell receptor beta chain stems from a study of blood T cells in healthy people across ages. Study results and limitations: Estimated diversity, derived from one million T cells, was regarded as an underestimate.

Points on this clonotype: As yet, its antigen is unknown.

It was with a sample-barcoded 5' primer and a J-beta primer mix that a second PCR of about 6 to 12 cycles was run. MiXCR, applied by TCRdb to the 5' RACE reads, yields one record per CDR3 protein. This table holds roughly 1.6 million distinct CDR3 sequences, 30% to 40% found once. Donors were healthy Caucasian individuals from Russia aged roughly 6 to 100. Germline values: CDR1 SNHLY, CDR2 FYNNEI. The junction had 10 bases not matched to a gene; V was cut back by 4 bases and J by 10 bases. This CDR3 has 14 amino acids. The sequence was obtained from a woman aged 25 to 45 in good health. The rearrangement links TRBV2 to TRBJ2-1, with TRBD1 matching over 7 bases. The sample was blood. The CDR3 is CASSGRTGNGEQFF. CDR3 in DNA: TGTGCCAGCAGTGGAAGGACAGGTAACGGGGAGCAGTTCTTC.